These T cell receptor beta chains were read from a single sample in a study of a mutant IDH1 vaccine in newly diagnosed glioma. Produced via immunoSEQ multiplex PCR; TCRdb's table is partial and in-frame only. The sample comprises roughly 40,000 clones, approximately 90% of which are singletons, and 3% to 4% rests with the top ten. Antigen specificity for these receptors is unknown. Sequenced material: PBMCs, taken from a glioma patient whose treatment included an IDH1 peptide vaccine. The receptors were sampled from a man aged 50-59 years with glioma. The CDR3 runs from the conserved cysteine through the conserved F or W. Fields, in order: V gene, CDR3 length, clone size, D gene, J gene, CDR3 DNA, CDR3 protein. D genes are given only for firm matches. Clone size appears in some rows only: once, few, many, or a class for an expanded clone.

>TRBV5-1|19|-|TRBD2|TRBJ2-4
TGCGCCAGCAGCTCAAATCCGGGACTAGCGGGAGGACACAAAAACATTCAGTACTTC
CASSSNPGLAGGHKNIQYF
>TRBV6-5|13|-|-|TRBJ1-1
TGTGCCAGCACCAACCTTGGGGACACTGAAGCTTTCTTT
CASTNLGDTEAFF
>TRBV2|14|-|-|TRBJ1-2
TGTGCCAGCAGTGAAGGGGTCAGGATGGATGGCTACACCTTC
CASSEGVRMDGYTF
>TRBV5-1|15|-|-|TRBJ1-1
TGCGCCAGCAGCTTGGACAGATCCTCGAACACTGAAGCTTTCTTT
CASSLDRSSNTEAFF
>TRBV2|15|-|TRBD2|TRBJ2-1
TGTGCCAGCAGATTTAGCGGGGCGGCCTACAATGAGCAGTTCTTC
CASRFSGAAYNEQFF
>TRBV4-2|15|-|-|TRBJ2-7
TGTGCCAGCAGCCAAGATCTCGGGGTACCCTACGAGCAGTACTTC
CASSQDLGVPYEQYF
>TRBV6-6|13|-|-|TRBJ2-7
TGTGCCAGCGTTGGGGCGGTGAGCCACGAGCAGTACTTC
CASVGAVSHEQYF
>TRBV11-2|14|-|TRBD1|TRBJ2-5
TGTGCCAGCCGCCCCTGGACAGGGCCGGAGGACCAGTACTTC
CASRPWTGPEDQYF
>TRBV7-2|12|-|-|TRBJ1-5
TGTGCCAGCAGCTTAAGAGATCAGCCCCAGCATTTT
CASSLRDQPQHF
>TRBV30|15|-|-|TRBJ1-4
TGTGCCTGGAGCGAGGGCTACACAACTAATGAAAAACTGTTTTTT
CAWSEGYTTNEKLFF
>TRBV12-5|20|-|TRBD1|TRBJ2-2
TGTGCTAGTGGTTTGGTGTCCCGGGACAGGGGGATGGTAGCGCCCGGGGAGCTGTTTTTT
CASGLVSRDRGMVAPGELFF
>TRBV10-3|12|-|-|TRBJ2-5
TGTGCCATCAGTGAGACTAAAGAGACCCAGTACTTC
CAISETKETQYF
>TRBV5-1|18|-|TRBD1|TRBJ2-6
TGCGCCAGCAGTCCTAGGACAGGCGGATTCTCTGGGGCCAACGTCCTGACTTTC
CASSPRTGGFSGANVLTF
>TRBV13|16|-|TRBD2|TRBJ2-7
TGTGCCAGCAGCCAGCGTAGCGGGTCCTACTCCTACGAGCAGTACTTC
CASSQRSGSYSYEQYF
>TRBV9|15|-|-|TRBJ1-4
TGTGCCAGCAGCCTCAGAGGCGCAGGGGAAGAAAAACTGTTTTTT
CASSLRGAGEEKLFF
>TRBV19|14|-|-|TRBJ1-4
TGTGCCAGTAAGGCCGGGACACCGAATGAAAAACTGTTTTTT
CASKAGTPNEKLFF
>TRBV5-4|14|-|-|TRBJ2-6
TGTGCCAGCAGCCCCCTACCTGGGGCCAACGTCCTGACTTTC
CASSPLPGANVLTF
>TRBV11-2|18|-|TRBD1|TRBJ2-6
TGTGCCAGCAGCTTGACAGGGGGTGGACTGACTGGGGCCAACGTCCTGACTTTC
CASSLTGGGLTGANVLTF
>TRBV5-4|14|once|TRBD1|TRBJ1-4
TGTGCCAGCAGGACAGGGGGCCCTAATGAAAAACTGTTTTTT
CASRTGGPNEKLFF
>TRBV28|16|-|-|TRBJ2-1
TGTGCCAGCAGTCCGACGCTGCTGTTCTGGGACAATGAGCAGTTCTTC
CASSPTLLFWDNEQFF
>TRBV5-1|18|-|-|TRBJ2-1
TGCGCCAGCAGCCTGGGGGGGCAGGCCAACCTGGGGTACAATGAGCAGTTCTTC
CASSLGGQANLGYNEQFF
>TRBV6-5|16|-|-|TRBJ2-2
TGTGCCAGCAGTTACTACGGGGGGCATAGCACCGGGGAGCTGTTTTTT
CASSYYGGHSTGELFF
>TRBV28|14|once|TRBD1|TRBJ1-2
TGTGCCAGCAGTTTATCTAGGGGGCTAGGCGGCTACACCTTC
CASSLSRGLGGYTF
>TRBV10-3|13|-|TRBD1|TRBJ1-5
TGTGCCGCCGGACAGGGGGGAGATCAGCCCCAGCATTTT
CAAGQGGDQPQHF
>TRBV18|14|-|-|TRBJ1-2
TGTGCCAGCTCACCACCAGGGAGGAGGTATGGCTACACCTTC
CASSPPGRRYGYTF
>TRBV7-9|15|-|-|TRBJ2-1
TGTGCCAGCAGCCATAGGACTGTGTCCTACAATGAGCAGTTCTTC
CASSHRTVSYNEQFF
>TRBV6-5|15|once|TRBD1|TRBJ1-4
TGTGCCAGCAGTTACGGGGGGACAGGGGCTGAAAAACTGTTTTTT
CASSYGGTGAEKLFF
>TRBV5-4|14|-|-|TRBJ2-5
TGTGCCAGCAGCTTAAACTCCGTCGGAGAGACCCAGTACTTC
CASSLNSVGETQYF
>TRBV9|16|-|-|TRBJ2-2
TGTGCCAGCAGCGTAGGGGGGCAGGGCTACACCGGGGAGCTGTTTTTT
CASSVGGQGYTGELFF
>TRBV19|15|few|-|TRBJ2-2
TGTGCCAGTAGTATGATGGCAGTCCCAACCGGGGAGCTGTTTTTT
CASSMMAVPTGELFF
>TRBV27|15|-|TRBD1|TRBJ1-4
TGTGCCAGCAGTTTTATACCAGGGGGCCAAGAAAAACTGTTTTTT
CASSFIPGGQEKLFF
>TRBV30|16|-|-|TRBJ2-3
TGTGCCTGGAGTGTACCTTCCGCGGCGGGAAAGGATACGCAGTATTTT
CAWSVPSAAGKDTQYF
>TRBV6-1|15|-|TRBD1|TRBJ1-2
TGTGCCAGCATGACCGGGACAGGGGGCCTCTATGGCTGCACCTTC
CASMTGTGGLYGCTF
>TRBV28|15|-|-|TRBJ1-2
TGTGCCAGCAGTTTGGGGGGCCAGGATAAAAATGGCTACACCTTC
CASSLGGQDKNGYTF
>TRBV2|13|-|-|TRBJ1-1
TGTGCCAGCAGACCATCAGGATACACTGAAGCTTTCTTT
CASRPSGYTEAFF
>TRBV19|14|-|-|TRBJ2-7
TGTGCCAGTAGGGAAACAGGGAGAACAGGCGAGCAGTACTTC
CASRETGRTGEQYF
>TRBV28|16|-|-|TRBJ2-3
TGTGCCAGCAGTTTAGGGGCAGGGAAGAAAAGAGATACGCAGTATTTT
CASSLGAGKKRDTQYF
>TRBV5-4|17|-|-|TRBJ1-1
TGTGCCAGCAGCCCGGGGGGGAACGTTGCTAAGAACACTGAAGCTTTCTTT
CASSPGGNVAKNTEAFF
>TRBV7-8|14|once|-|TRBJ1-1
TGTGCCAGCACCACTGCGAGAGTGAACACTGAAGCTTTCTTT
CASTTARVNTEAFF
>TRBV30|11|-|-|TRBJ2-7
TGTGCCTGGAGTGTGGGTTACGAGCAGTACTTC
CAWSVGYEQYF
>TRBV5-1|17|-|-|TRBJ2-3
TGCGCCAGCAGCCTGGTGGGGCTTATTACTAGCACAGATACGCAGTATTTT
CASSLVGLITSTDTQYF
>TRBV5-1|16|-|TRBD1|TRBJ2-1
TGCGCCAGCAGCCAGGGGACAGGGGAAGTCCTCAATGAGCAGTTCTTC
CASSQGTGEVLNEQFF
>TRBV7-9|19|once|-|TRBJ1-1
TGTGCCAGCAGCTTTCGATTAGTAGACCTGGACAACCTGAACACTGAAGCTTTCTTT
CASSFRLVDLDNLNTEAFF
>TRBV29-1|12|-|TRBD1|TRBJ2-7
TGCAGCGTTGCACAGGGGCCTGGGGAGCAGTACTTC
CSVAQGPGEQYF
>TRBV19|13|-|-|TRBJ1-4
TGTGCCACCGCTACTACAGGGTATGAAAAACTGTTTTTT
CATATTGYEKLFF
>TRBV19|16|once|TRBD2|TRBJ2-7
TGTGCCAGTAGTATAGACGGACTAGCGGGAGTCTACGAGCAGTACTTC
CASSIDGLAGVYEQYF
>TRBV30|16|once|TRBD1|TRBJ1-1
TGTGCCTGGACGGACAGGGGGAGGCGCATGGCCACTGAAGCTTTCTTT
CAWTDRGRRMATEAFF
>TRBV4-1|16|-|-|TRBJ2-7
TGCGCCAGCAGCCAAGAGGAGGACAGCGTATACTACGAGCAGTACTTC
CASSQEEDSVYYEQYF